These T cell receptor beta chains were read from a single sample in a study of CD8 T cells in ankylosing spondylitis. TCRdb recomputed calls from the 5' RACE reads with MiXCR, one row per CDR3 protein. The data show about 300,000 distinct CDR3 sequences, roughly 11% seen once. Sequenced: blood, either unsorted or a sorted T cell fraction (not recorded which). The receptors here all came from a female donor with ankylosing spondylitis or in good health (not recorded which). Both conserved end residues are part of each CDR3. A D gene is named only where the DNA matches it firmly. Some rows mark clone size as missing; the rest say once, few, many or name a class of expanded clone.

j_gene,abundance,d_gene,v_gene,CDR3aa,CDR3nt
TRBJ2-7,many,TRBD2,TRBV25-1,CASSESGGGYEQYF,TGTGCCAGCAGTGAATCCGGGGGGGGCTACGAGCAGTACTTC
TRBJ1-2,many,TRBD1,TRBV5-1,CASSFQGDYGYTF,TGCGCCAGCAGCTTCCAGGGGGACTATGGCTACACCTTC
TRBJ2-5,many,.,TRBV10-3,CAATDSRETQYF,TGTGCCGCAACCGACTCCCGGGAGACCCAGTACTTC
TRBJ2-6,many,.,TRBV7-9,CASSRVTGYGANVLTF,TGTGCCAGCAGCCGGGTAACAGGGTATGGGGCCAACGTCCTGACTTTC
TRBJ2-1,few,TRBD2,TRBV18,CASSPVSGSSYNEQFF,TGTGCCAGCTCACCAGTTAGCGGGAGTTCCTACAATGAGCAGTTCTTC
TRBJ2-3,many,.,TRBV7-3,CASSVSDTQYF,TGTGCCAGCAGCGTGTCGGATACGCAGTATTTT
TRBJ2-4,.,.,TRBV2,CASSDSWSGHLAKNIQYF,TGTGCCAGCAGTGATTCCTGGTCGGGACACCTAGCCAAAAACATTCAGTACTTC
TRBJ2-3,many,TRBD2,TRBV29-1,CSVGLAGSTDTQYF,TGCAGCGTAGGACTAGCGGGTAGCACAGATACGCAGTATTTT
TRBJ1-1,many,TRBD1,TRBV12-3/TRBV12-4,CASSTTGGNTEAFF,TGTGCCAGCAGCACCACAGGGGGAAACACTGAAGCTTTCTTT
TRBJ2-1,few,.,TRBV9,CASSVNFVGTPYNEQFF,TGTGCCAGCAGCGTAAATTTTGTGGGGACACCTTACAATGAGCAGTTCTTC
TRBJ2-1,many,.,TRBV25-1,CASSKPGPTSYNEQFF,TGTGCCAGCAGTAAACCAGGGCCCACCTCCTACAATGAGCAGTTCTTC
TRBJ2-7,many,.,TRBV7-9,CASSLGGAEQYF,TGTGCCAGCAGCTTAGGGGGGGCCGAGCAGTACTTC
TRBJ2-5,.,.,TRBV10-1,CASSESGGQETQYF,TGCGCCAGCAGTGAGTCGGGTGGACAAGAGACCCAGTACTTC
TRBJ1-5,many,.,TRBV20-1,CSAPIGHHASDNQPQHF,TGCAGTGCTCCTATAGGACATCACGCCAGCGACAATCAGCCCCAGCATTTT
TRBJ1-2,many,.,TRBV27,CASSSGRLKGYTF,TGTGCCAGCAGTTCGGGGAGGTTGAAGGGCTACACCTTC
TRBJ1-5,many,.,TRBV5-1,CASSLVGGTNQPQHF,TGCGCCAGCAGCTTGGTGGGGGGAACCAATCAGCCCCAGCATTTT
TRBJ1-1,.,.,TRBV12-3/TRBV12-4,CASSSPQGITEAFF,TGTGCCAGCAGTTCCCCCCAGGGGATCACTGAAGCTTTCTTT
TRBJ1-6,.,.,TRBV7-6,CASSLGGWNSPLHF,TGTGCCAGCAGCTTAGGGGGCTGGAATTCACCCCTCCACTTT
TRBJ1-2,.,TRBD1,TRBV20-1,CSARDSRTGAPNYGYTF,TGCAGTGCTAGAGATAGTAGGACAGGGGCTCCTAACTATGGCTACACCTTC
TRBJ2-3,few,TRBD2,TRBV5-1,CASSLAGLVTDTQYF,TGCGCCAGCAGCTTGGCGGGACTAGTGACAGATACGCAGTATTTT
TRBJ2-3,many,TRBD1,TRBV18,CASSPTGGDTDTQYF,TGTGCCAGCTCACCTACAGGGGGTGACACAGATACGCAGTATTTT
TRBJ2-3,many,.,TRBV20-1,CSARDSSRAPDTQYF,TGCAGTGCTAGAGATTCCTCGCGTGCCCCAGATACGCAGTATTTT
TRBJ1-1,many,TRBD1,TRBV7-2,CASSPDRVGATEAFF,TGTGCCAGCAGCCCCGACAGGGTCGGGGCCACTGAAGCTTTCTTT
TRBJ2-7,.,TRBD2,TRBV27,CASSSRLAGGNEQYF,TGTGCCAGCAGTTCCCGACTAGCGGGAGGGAACGAGCAGTACTTC
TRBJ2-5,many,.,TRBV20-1,CSAPDSTTPKQETQYF,TGCAGTGCTCCCGATTCTACCACACCAAAACAAGAGACCCAGTACTTC
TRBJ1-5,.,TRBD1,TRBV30,CAWSGTGHNSNQPQHF,TGTGCCTGGTCCGGGACAGGCCATAATAGCAATCAGCCCCAGCATTTT
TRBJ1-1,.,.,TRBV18,CASSPSILRAMNTEAFF,TGTGCCAGCTCACCTAGTATACTTAGAGCGATGAACACTGAAGCTTTCTTT
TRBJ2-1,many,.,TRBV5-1,CASSFEQMDEQFF,TGCGCCAGCAGCTTTGAACAGATGGATGAGCAGTTCTTC
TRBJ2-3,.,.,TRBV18,CASSSYVDTQYF,TGTGCCAGCTCATCCTACGTCGATACGCAGTATTTT
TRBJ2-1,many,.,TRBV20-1,CSASYVAVSEQFF,TGCAGTGCTAGCTATGTAGCGGTTAGTGAGCAGTTCTTC
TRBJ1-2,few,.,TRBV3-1,CASSTIPYGYTF,TGTGCCAGCAGCACCATTCCCTATGGCTACACCTTC
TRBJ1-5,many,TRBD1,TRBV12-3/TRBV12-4,CASSPRDRANQPQHF,TGTGCCAGCAGCCCCCGGGACAGGGCCAATCAGCCCCAGCATTTT
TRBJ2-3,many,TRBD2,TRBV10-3,CATFRHGGETDTQYF,TGTGCCACTTTCCGACACGGGGGGGAGACAGATACGCAGTATTTT
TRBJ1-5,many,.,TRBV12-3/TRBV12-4,CASSRAGVNQPQHF,TGTGCCAGCAGTCGGGCAGGCGTCAATCAGCCCCAGCATTTT